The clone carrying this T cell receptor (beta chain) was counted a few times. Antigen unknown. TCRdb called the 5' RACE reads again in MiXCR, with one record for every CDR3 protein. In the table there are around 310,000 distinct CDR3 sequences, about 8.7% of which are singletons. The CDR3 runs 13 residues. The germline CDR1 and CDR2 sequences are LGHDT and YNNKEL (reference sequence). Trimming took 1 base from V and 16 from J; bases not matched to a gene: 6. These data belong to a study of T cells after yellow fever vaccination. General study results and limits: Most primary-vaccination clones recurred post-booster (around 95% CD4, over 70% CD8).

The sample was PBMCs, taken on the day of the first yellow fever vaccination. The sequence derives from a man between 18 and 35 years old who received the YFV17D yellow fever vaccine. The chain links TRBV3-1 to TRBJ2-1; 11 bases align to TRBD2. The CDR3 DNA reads TGTGCCAGCAGCCAAGTGGGACTAGCGGATTTATTCTTC. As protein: CASSQVGLADLFF.